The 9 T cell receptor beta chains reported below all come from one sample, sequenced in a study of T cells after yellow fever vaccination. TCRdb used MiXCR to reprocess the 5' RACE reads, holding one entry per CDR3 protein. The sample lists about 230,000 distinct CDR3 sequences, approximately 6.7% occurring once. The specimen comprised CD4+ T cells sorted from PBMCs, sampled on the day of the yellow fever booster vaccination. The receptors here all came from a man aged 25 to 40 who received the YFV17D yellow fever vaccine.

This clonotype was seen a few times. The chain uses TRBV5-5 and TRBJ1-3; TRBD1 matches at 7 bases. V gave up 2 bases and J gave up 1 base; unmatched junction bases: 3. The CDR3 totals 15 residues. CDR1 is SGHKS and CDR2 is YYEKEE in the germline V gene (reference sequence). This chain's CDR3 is CASSLDRVSGNTIYF. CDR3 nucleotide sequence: TGTGCCAGCAGCTTAGACAGGGTGTCTGGAAACACCATATATTTT.

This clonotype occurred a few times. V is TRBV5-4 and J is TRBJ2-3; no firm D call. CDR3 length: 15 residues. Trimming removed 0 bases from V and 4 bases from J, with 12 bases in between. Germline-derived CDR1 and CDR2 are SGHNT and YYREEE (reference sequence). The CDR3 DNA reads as TGTGCCAGCAGCTTGGGGGTTCTAGAAGCAGATACGCAGTATTTT. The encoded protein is CASSLGVLEADTQYF.

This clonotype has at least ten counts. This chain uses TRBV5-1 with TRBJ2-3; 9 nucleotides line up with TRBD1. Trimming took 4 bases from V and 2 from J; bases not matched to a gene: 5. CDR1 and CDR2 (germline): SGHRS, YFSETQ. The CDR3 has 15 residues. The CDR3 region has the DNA TGCGCCAGCAGCGTGGGGGACAGGGACACAGATACGCAGTATTTT. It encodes CASSVGDRDTDTQYF. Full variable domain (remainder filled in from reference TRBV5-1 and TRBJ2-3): KAGVTQTPRYLIKTRGQQVTLSCSPISGHRSVSWYQQTPGQGLQFLFEYFSETQRNKGNFPGRFSGRQFSNSRSEMNVSTLELGDSALYLCASSVGDRDTDTQYFGPGTRLTVL.

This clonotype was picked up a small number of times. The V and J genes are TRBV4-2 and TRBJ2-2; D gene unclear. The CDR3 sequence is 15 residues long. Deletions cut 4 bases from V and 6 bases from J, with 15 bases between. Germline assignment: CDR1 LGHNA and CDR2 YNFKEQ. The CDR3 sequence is CASSRLADEAGELFF. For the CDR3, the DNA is TGTGCCAGCAGCCGTCTGGCGGACGAGGCCGGGGAGCTGTTTTTT.

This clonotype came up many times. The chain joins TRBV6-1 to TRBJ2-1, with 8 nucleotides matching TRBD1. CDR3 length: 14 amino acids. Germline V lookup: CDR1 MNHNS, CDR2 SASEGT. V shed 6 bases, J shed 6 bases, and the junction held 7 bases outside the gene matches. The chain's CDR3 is CASRTGTGGNEQFF. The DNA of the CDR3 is TGTGCCAGCAGGACCGGAACAGGGGGCAATGAGCAGTTCTTC.

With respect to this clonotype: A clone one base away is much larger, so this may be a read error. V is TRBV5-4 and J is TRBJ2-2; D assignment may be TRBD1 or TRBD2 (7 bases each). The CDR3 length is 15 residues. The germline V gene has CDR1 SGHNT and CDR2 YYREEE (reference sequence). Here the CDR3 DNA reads TGTGTCAGCAGCTTGCCCCAGGGGGGGACCGGGGAGCTGTTTTTT. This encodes CVSSLPQGGTGELFF.

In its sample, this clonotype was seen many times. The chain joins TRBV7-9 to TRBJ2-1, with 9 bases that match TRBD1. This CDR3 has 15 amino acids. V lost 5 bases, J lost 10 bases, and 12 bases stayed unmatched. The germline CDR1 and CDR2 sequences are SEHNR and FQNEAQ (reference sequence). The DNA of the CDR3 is TGTGCCAGCAGCCAAGACAGGGGGGGCCTTCGGGAGCAGTTCTTC. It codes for CASSQDRGGLREQFF.

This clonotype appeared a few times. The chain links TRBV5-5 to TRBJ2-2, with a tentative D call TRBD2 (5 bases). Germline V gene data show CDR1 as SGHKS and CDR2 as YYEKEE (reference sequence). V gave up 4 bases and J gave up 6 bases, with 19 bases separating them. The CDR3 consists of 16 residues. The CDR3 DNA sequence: TGTGCCAGCAGCCCATTCCTTCGGGGAATCCCCGGGGAGCTGTTTTTT. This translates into CASSPFLRGIPGELFF.

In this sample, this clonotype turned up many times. The CDR3 reads CSARDLVTSGRVDTQYF. CDR3 coding DNA: TGCAGTGCTAGAGATCTCGTGACTAGCGGGAGGGTTGATACGCAGTATTTT. V gene TRBV20-1 combines with J gene TRBJ2-3; the match to TRBD2 covers 14 bases. The germline V gene encodes CDR1 DFQATT and CDR2 SNEGSKA (reference sequence). The V segment lost 0 bases and the J segment 6 bases; nucleotides outside the gene matches: 8. The CDR3 sequence is 17 residues long.